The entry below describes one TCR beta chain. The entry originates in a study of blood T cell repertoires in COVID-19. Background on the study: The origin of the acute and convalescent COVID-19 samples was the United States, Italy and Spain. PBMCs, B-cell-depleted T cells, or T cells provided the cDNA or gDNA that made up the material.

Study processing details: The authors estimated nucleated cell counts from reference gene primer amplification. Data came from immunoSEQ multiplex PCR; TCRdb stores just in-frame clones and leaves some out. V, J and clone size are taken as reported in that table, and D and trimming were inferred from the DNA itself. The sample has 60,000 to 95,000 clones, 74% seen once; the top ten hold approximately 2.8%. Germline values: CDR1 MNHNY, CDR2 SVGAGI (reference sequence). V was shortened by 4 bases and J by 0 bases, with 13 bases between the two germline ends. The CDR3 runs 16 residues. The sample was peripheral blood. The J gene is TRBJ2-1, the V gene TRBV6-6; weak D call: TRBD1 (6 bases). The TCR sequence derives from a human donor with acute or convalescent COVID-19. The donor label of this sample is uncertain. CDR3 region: CASSSLTGDSYNEQFF. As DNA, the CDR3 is TGTGCCAGCAGTTCCCTGACAGGTGACTCCTACAATGAGCAGTTCTTC.